The 30 T cell receptor beta chains presented below share a single source sample, sequenced in a study of blood T cell repertoires in COVID-19. Generated by immunoSEQ multiplex PCR, the TCRdb table keeps only in-frame clones and is missing some. The data hold some 150,000 clones, with roughly nine tenths observed a single time. The sample consisted of peripheral blood. The receptors were gathered from a human donor in a cohort sampled during active COVID-19.

The rearrangement joins TRBV3-1 (or the pseudogene TRBV3-2) to TRBJ2-5; the D is unclear. CDR1 is LGHDT, CDR2 YNNKEL, per germline (reference sequence). The CDR3 has 15 amino acids. V gave up 0 bases and J gave up 3 bases, with 11 bases separating them. The CDR3, as DNA: TGTGCCAGCAGCCAAGATATGGGCCCCGAAGAGACCCAGTACTTC. This translates into CASSQDMGPEETQYF.

This clone was seen only a few times. The rearrangement joins TRBV5-1 to TRBJ1-1; perhaps TRBD1 as D (5 bases). This CDR3 has 15 amino acids. Trimming pared 2 bases from V and 1 base from J, leaving 12 bases between. The germline V gene encodes CDR1 SGHRS and CDR2 YFSETQ. CDR3 nucleotides: TGCGCCAGCAGCTTCTCCGGACAAGCGAACACTGAAGCTTTCTTT. It codes for CASSFSGQANTEAFF.

The table lists this clone with a count of one. This chain joins TRBV27 and TRBJ2-5; TRBD2 matches 7 bases. Trimming at V came to 2 bases and at J to 5 bases, leaving 8 bases not matched to a gene. Per the germline V gene, CDR1 is MNHEY and CDR2 is SMNVEV (reference sequence). The CDR3 consists of 15 residues. CDR3 nucleotide sequence: TGTGCCAGCAGTTTAGGAAGCGGGGCCGGGGAGACCCAGTACTTC. Translation gives CASSLGSGAGETQYF.

The genes are TRBV5-1 and TRBJ2-5; D possibly corresponds to TRBD1 (6 bases). The CDR3 is made up of 14 amino acids. Germline CDR1 reads SGHRS; CDR2 reads YFSETQ. Deletions cut 0 bases from V and 5 bases from J, with 11 bases between. The CDR3 spells CASSLGQDGETQYF. CDR3 sequence (DNA): TGCGCCAGCAGCTTGGGACAGGATGGGGAGACCCAGTACTTC.

For the CDR3, the DNA is TGTGCCAGCAGCGCCGACAGGGGCCGGGTGCAGTACTTC. The encoded protein is CASSADRGRVQYF. The chain uses TRBV7-6 and TRBJ2-7; 8 bases match TRBD1. This CDR3 is 13 amino acids long. Unmatched junction bases numbered 9, after V lost 5 bases and J lost 9 bases. Germline loops: CDR1 SGHVS, CDR2 FNYEAQ.

This chain links TRBV30 with TRBJ1-1; no clear D. CDR1 is GTSNPN and CDR2 is SVGIG in the germline V gene (reference sequence). V was cut by 2 bases and J by 0 bases, with 10 bases left in between. There are 14 residues in the CDR3. The CDR3 nucleotides are TGTGCCTGGAGTCTGGGCCTCATGAACACTGAAGCTTTCTTT. Encoded protein: CAWSLGLMNTEAFF. Filled out from reference TRBV30 and TRBJ1-1, the complete variable domain reads SQTIHQWPATLVQPVGSPLSLECTVEGTSNPNLYWYRQAAGRGLQLLFYSVGIGQISSEVPQNLSASRPQDRQFILSSKKLLLSDSGFYLCAWSLGLMNTEAFFGQGTRLTVV.

This chain joins TRBV6-2 or TRBV6-3 and TRBJ2-1; 10 bases align to TRBD2. The germline CDR1 and CDR2 sequences are MNHEY and SVGEGT. The CDR3 loop spans 15 amino acids. V gave up 5 bases and J gave up 10 bases; unmatched junction bases: 11. In DNA form, the CDR3 reads TGTGCCAGCAGTCGGATAGCGGGGGGACGTCGGGAGCAGTTCTTC. This gives the protein CASSRIAGGRREQFF.

This rearrangement joins TRBV10-3 to TRBJ1-6, with D hard to call. Between the trimmed V and J ends, which lost 6 bases and 8 bases, there was a span of 14 bases. Germline loops: CDR1 ENHRY, CDR2 SYGVKD. This CDR3 is built from 14 residues. The CDR3 bases are TGTGCCATCAGAGACGGCCCGGGTGATTCACCCCTCCACTTT. Translation gives CAIRDGPGDSPLHF.

The chain carries TRBV2 and TRBJ1-4, with TRBD1 matching 8 bases. The CDR3 runs 14 residues. The junction had 8 bases not matched to a gene; V was cut back by 7 bases and J by 7 bases. CDR1 is SNHLY, CDR2 FYNNEI, per germline. CDR3 region: CASTLQGDSEKLFF. The CDR3 nucleotides are TGTGCCAGCACCCTACAGGGGGATTCTGAAAAACTGTTTTTT.

V is TRBV5-1 and J is TRBJ1-3; no definite D call. Trimming pared 0 bases from V and 2 bases from J, leaving 6 bases between. The germline gives CDR1 SGHRS, CDR2 YFSETQ. This CDR3 is 14 amino acids long. The DNA of the CDR3 is TGCGCCAGCAGCTTGGGCGGAACTGGAAACACCATATATTTT. Translating it yields CASSLGGTGNTIYF.

The chain joins TRBV11-2 to TRBJ2-1; a possible D gene is TRBD2 (7 bases). Looked up from germline, CDR1 is SGHAT and CDR2 is FQNNGV. This CDR3 is built from 16 residues. The V gene lost 5 bases and the J gene lost 6 bases, with 20 bases spanning the gap. Here the CDR3 reads CASSPTSRGPINEQFF. CDR3 in DNA: TGTGCCAGCAGCCCGACCTCGCGGGGGCCTATCAATGAGCAGTTCTTC.

The chain combines TRBV7-9 with TRBJ2-7; D may be TRBD1 (6 bases). Trimming cost V 5 bases and J 6 bases, with 11 bases left between them. The CDR3 runs 12 residues. Per germline, CDR1 SEHNR and CDR2 FQNEAQ (reference sequence). The CDR3 loop is CASSQGPAEQYF. Written as DNA, the CDR3 is TGTGCCAGCAGCCAGGGGCCGGCCGAGCAGTACTTC.

The chain combines TRBV13 with TRBJ2-1; D is uncertain. With 5 bases removed from V and 1 base from J, the gap between germline ends came to 12 bases. Germline CDR1 is PRHDT and CDR2 is FYEKMQ (reference sequence). The CDR3 is 15 amino acids. The CDR3 loop is CASSPLYDSYNEQFF. CDR3 coding DNA: TGTGCCAGCAGCCCCCTCTATGATTCCTACAATGAGCAGTTCTTC.

The chain employs TRBV5-6 and TRBJ2-6; TRBD2 might be the D (5 bases). The CDR3 loop spans 19 amino acids. With 1 base removed from V and 0 bases from J, the gap between germline ends came to 17 bases. The germline V gene encodes CDR1 SGHDT and CDR2 YYEEEE. CDR3 DNA: TGTGCCAGCAGCTTGCGGTTGACTAATCCCTACTCTGGGGCCAACGTCCTGACTTTC. This codes for CASSLRLTNPYSGANVLTF.

The chain is built from TRBV5-1 and TRBJ2-1; D remains unclear. This CDR3 has 15 residues. V was pared by 0 bases and J by 0 bases, with 7 bases between. The germline V gene encodes CDR1 SGHRS and CDR2 YFSETQ. CDR3 sequence reads: CASSLVSSSYNEQFF. CDR3 nucleotide sequence: TGCGCCAGCAGCTTGGTTTCTAGCTCCTACAATGAGCAGTTCTTC.

The V and J genes are TRBV6-7 and TRBJ1-3, with a weak D call TRBD1 (5 bases). TRBV6-7 is assigned to the ORF class and has an uncertain function. The CDR3 runs 13 residues. The germline V and J ends were trimmed by 2 bases and 7 bases, with 9 bases remaining between them. This CDR3 reads CASSYGPGNTIYF. The CDR3 nucleotides are TGTGCCAGCAGTTACGGTCCAGGGAACACCATATATTTT.

This clone was recorded only once. The chain joins TRBV3-1 (or the pseudogene TRBV3-2) to TRBJ2-7, with TRBD2 matching 7 bases. The CDR3 loop spans 14 amino acids. The V and J ends lost 4 bases and 5 bases, in that order; junction bases with no gene match: 8. CDR1 and CDR2 (germline): LGHDT, YNNKEL (reference sequence). The CDR3 reads CASSLSATSDEQYF. Written as DNA, the CDR3 is TGTGCCAGCAGCCTATCCGCTACTAGCGACGAGCAGTACTTC.

The rearrangement links TRBV7-6 to TRBJ2-7; 10 bases are shared with TRBD2. The CDR3 length is 15 residues. In germline, CDR1 is SGHVS, CDR2 FNYEAQ. Trimming removed 3 bases from V and 4 bases from J; junction bases left unmatched: 6. For the CDR3, the DNA is TGTGCCAGCAGCTTGGGGAGCGGGGGGGCGTACGAGCAGTACTTC. This sequence encodes CASSLGSGGAYEQYF.

The J gene is TRBJ1-2, the V gene TRBV13; 7 bases are a match to TRBD1. CDR1 is PRHDT, CDR2 FYEKMQ, per germline (reference sequence). This CDR3 comprises 12 residues. Unmatched junction bases numbered 3, after V lost 4 bases and J lost 7 bases. The CDR3 sequence is CASSSDRAGYTF. The CDR3 nucleotides are TGTGCCAGCAGCTCTGACAGGGCTGGCTACACCTTC.

This chain uses TRBV18 with TRBJ2-5; 7 bases are shared with TRBD2. Germline V lookup: CDR1 KGHSH, CDR2 LQKENI. Trimming removed 3 bases from V and 2 bases from J; junction bases left unmatched: 0. The CDR3 runs to 13 residues. Here the CDR3 reads CASSPGLQETQYF. The CDR3 DNA reads TGTGCCAGCTCACCGGGACTACAAGAGACCCAGTACTTC.

Of note for this clone: At one of its ends the junction is not consistent with the germline gene, which may arise from a read error. The chain joins TRBV29-1 to TRBJ2-2; the D gene is possibly TRBD2 (5 bases). The CDR3 length is 14 residues. Germline V gene sequence: CDR1 SQVTM, CDR2 ANQGSEA. CDR3 in amino acids: CSVEGGLQHRGAVF. The CDR3 DNA reads as TGCAGCGTTGAAGGCGGGCTCCAACACCGGGGAGCTGTTTTT.

The CDR3 protein is CASSPRTGLYIQYF. The CDR3, as DNA: TGTGCCAGCAGCCCCAGGACAGGGTTGTACATTCAGTACTTC. The chain carries TRBV7-2 and TRBJ2-4; 8 nucleotides match TRBD1. Losses at the gene ends were 5 bases for V and 8 bases for J; bases not matched to a gene: 8. The length of the CDR3 is 14 residues. CDR1 is SGHTA and CDR2 is FQGNSA in the germline V gene.

This clone has a handful of counts. The chain uses TRBV4-1 and TRBJ2-7; 7 bases match TRBD1. CDR1 and CDR2 from the germline V gene are MGHRA and YSYEKL. The CDR3 length is 16 residues. J gave up 2 bases and V 1 base, and 8 bases lay outside the gene matches. The CDR3 nucleotides read TGCGCCAGCAGCCAAGCCTGGACCGACAGGGCCTACGAGCAGTACTTC. Its translation: CASSQAWTDRAYEQYF.

The rearrangement links TRBV6-6 to TRBJ2-5; weak D call: TRBD1 (6 bases). There are 15 residues in the CDR3. The V end lost 6 bases, the J end lost 4 bases, and 18 bases lay between the germline ends. The germline V gene encodes CDR1 MNHNY and CDR2 SVGAGI (reference sequence). The CDR3 loop reads CASSSRTGFRETQYF. CDR3 DNA: TGTGCCAGCAGCTCCCGAACAGGGTTTCGAGAGACCCAGTACTTC.

The chain joins TRBV6-5 to TRBJ1-4; 7 bases are a match to TRBD1. The CDR3 runs 14 residues. The trim removed 2 bases at V and 8 bases at J, leaving 5 bases unmatched. Per germline, CDR1 MNHEY and CDR2 SVGAGI. Here the CDR3 DNA reads TGTGCCAGCAGTTACGGAGGGGGCAGCGAAAAACTGTTTTTT. Encoded protein: CASSYGGGSEKLFF.

The chain recombines TRBV25-1 with TRBJ1-6; TRBD1 might be the D (6 bases). CDR3 length: 14 residues. The V and J ends lost 7 bases and 13 bases respectively, with 20 bases between them. In germline, CDR1 is MGHDK, CDR2 SYGVNS. In DNA, the CDR3 is TGTGCCAGCACTAGGCCAGGGCAGGGGAGTCCCCTCCACTTT. As protein: CASTRPGQGSPLHF.

The gene calls are TRBV11-3 and TRBJ2-2; D unclear. Germline V gene sequence: CDR1 SGHNT, CDR2 YENEEA. V was shortened by 1 base and J by 3 bases, with 6 bases between the two germline ends. This CDR3 contains 14 residues. The CDR3, as DNA: TGTGCCAGCAGCTTAGGACATCACACCGGGGAGCTGTTTTTT. This gives the protein CASSLGHHTGELFF.

The rearrangement uses TRBV12-2 and TRBJ2-1; the tabulated D call, TRBD2, remains unverified against the DNA. TRBV12-2 is a known pseudogene. The CDR3 runs 17 residues. In DNA, the CDR3 is TGTGCAAGTCGCTTCTACCTACTAGCGGGGGATTACAATGAGCAGTTCTTC. Its protein product is CASRFYLLAGDYNEQFF.

The chain has TRBV27 and TRBJ1-2, with D unclear. CDR3 size: 12 residues. Trimming cost V 5 bases and J 0 bases, with 4 bases left between them. CDR1 is MNHEY and CDR2 is SMNVEV in the germline V gene (reference sequence). CDR3 sequence: CASSGANYGYTF. The DNA for the CDR3 is TGTGCCAGCAGTGGAGCTAACTATGGCTACACCTTC.

The V call is TRBV3-1 (or the pseudogene TRBV3-2), the J call TRBJ2-3, with a tentative D call TRBD2 (5 bases). Trimming cost V 0 bases and J 2 bases, with 12 bases left between them. CDR3 length: 16 residues. CDR1 is LGHDT and CDR2 is YNNKEL in the germline V gene (reference sequence). The CDR3 coding sequence is TGTGCCAGCAGCCAAGAACCTAGCCCCTACACAGATACGCAGTATTTT. Translated, it gives CASSQEPSPYTDTQYF.